The 28 T cell receptor beta chains listed next were all sequenced from one sample in a study of T-cell reconstitution after alpha-beta-depleted transplantation in children. Using unique molecular identifiers, the investigators prepared the TCRbeta library. TCRdb reprocessed the PCR reads with MiXCR, giving one entry per CDR3 protein. Here the sample spans 670,000 or so distinct CDR3 sequences, about an eighth being singletons. The specimen was PBMCs, collected before TCRalphabeta/CD19-depleted stem cell transplant. Every receptor here comes from a girl aged 2 to 10 with congenital amegakaryocytic thrombocytopenia, due to receive a stem cell transplant.

On this clonotype: It may be a read error: a sequence one base away is much more abundant. The V and J genes are TRBV20-1 and TRBJ2-7; 7 bases are shared with TRBD1. The CDR3 loop spans 14 amino acids. Germline-derived CDR1 and CDR2 are DFQATT and SNEGSKA (reference sequence). Germline trimming cut 0 bases from V and 3 bases from J; bases unmatched to any gene: 5. The CDR3 DNA reads TGCAGTGCTAGAGAGATGACAGGGTACTACGAGCAGTACTTC. Its translation: CSAREMTGYYEQYF.

This sequence joins TRBV28 and TRBJ1-5; D uncertain. The V gene's germline CDR1 is MDHEN and CDR2 SYDVKM. Trimming left V 5 bases short and J 0 bases short, with 14 bases between. The CDR3 sequence is 16 residues long. CDR3 sequence reads: CASSPLEVPSNQPQHF. CDR3 sequence (DNA): TGTGCCAGCAGTCCACTGGAGGTTCCTAGCAATCAGCCCCAGCATTTT.

This clonotype occurred a few times. The rearrangement uses TRBV5-1 and TRBJ1-2; 9 bases agree with TRBD1. Unmatched junction bases numbered 8, after V lost 4 bases and J lost 7 bases. The CDR3 sequence is 14 residues long. CDR1 and CDR2 (germline): SGHRS, YFSETQ. The CDR3 is CASSPSTDRGGYTF. Here the CDR3 DNA reads TGCGCCAGCAGCCCCAGTACGGACAGGGGTGGCTACACCTTC.

The chain couples TRBV5-1 to TRBJ1-1, with D unclear. Germline CDR1 is SGHRS and CDR2 is YFSETQ. This CDR3 spans 15 amino acids. Trimming shortened V by 4 bases and J by 1 base, and 14 bases separated the two germline ends. The CDR3 bases are TGCGCCAGCAGCGGACCCAGCAGAGAGAACACTGAAGCTTTCTTT. Translation gives CASSGPSRENTEAFF.

This clonotype was recorded many times. The V call is TRBV12-3 or TRBV12-4, the J call TRBJ2-5, with D unclear. This CDR3 region has 13 residues. Trimming pared 1 base from V and 5 bases from J, leaving 8 bases between. The CDR3 loop is CASSLGASETQYF. Here the CDR3 DNA reads TGTGCCAGCAGTTTAGGTGCGAGTGAGACCCAGTACTTC.

This clonotype showed up just a few times. CDR3 in DNA: TGTGCCAGCAGCTTGTTACCGAGGGAGACCCAGTACTTC. Protein sequence: CASSLLPRETQYF. The rearrangement joins TRBV5-5 to TRBJ2-5, with D unresolved. The germline gives CDR1 SGHKS, CDR2 YYEKEE (reference sequence). The V gene lost 1 base and the J gene lost 5 bases, with 9 bases spanning the gap. The CDR3 sequence is 13 residues long.

In its sample, this clonotype was seen many times. The gene calls are TRBV29-1 and TRBJ2-1; 10 bases fit TRBD1. V dropped 8 bases and J dropped 7; count of bases not matched to a gene: 11. The CDR3 has 14 residues. From germline, CDR1 is SQVTM and CDR2 ANQGSEA. CDR3 residues: CSFPRGTGANEQFF. The DNA of the CDR3 is TGCAGCTTCCCACGGGGGACAGGGGCTAATGAGCAGTTCTTC.

This clonotype was seen a handful of times. The genes are TRBV13 and TRBJ2-1, with TRBD2 identical over 8 bases. CDR3 size: 15 residues. Looked up from germline, CDR1 is PRHDT and CDR2 is FYEKMQ (reference sequence). J gave up 10 bases and V 4 bases, and 12 bases lay outside the gene matches. The CDR3 here is CASSSPGLGKEEQFF. The CDR3 coding sequence is TGTGCCAGCAGCTCACCGGGACTAGGTAAAGAGGAGCAGTTCTTC. Using reference TRBV13 and TRBJ2-1 for the parts outside the CDR3, the full variable domain is AAGVIQSPRHLIKEKRETATLKCYPIPRHDTVYWYQQGPGQDPQFLISFYEKMQSDKGSIPDRFSAQQFSDYHSELNMSSLELGDSALYFCASSSPGLGKEEQFFGPGTRLTVL.

The gene calls are TRBV28 and TRBJ2-5; possibly TRBD1 or TRBD2 for D (5 bases each). CDR3 length equals 16 residues. The V end was cut by 3 bases, the J end by 1 base, with 15 bases between. Germline CDR1 and CDR2: MDHEN and SYDVKM. The CDR3 is CASSFSPGQGQETQYF. The DNA for the CDR3 is TGTGCCAGCAGTTTCAGCCCGGGGCAAGGCCAAGAGACCCAGTACTTC.

This clonotype was detected only a few times. The chain couples TRBV20-1 to TRBJ1-4; possibly TRBD1 for D (5 bases). CDR1 and CDR2 from the germline V gene are DFQATT and SNEGSKA (reference sequence). V gave up 3 bases and J gave up 4 bases, with 15 bases separating them. This CDR3 contains 15 residues. DNA for the CDR3: TGCAGTGCTAGGGGGCTCAGTTTACGTAATGAAAAACTGTTTTTT. Translated, it gives CSARGLSLRNEKLFF.

This clonotype was seen a handful of times. The V call is TRBV7-9, the J call TRBJ2-7; D unclear. V was pared by 2 bases and J by 5 bases, with 16 bases between. Germline lookup yields CDR1 SEHNR and CDR2 FQNEAQ (reference sequence). This CDR3 contains 15 residues. CDR3 loop: CASSLRATSHHEQYF. CDR3 bases: TGTGCCAGCAGCTTAAGGGCCACCTCGCACCACGAGCAGTACTTC.

The chain couples TRBV2 to TRBJ2-4; no clear D gene. V lost 7 bases and J lost 0, with 13 bases in between. The CDR3 is 15 amino acids. Germline assignment: CDR1 SNHLY and CDR2 FYNNEI. CDR3 bases: TGTGCCAGCAAACAGATCCTCTTAGCCAAAAACATTCAGTACTTC. Residues: CASKQILLAKNIQYF. The variable domain in full, with the rest retrieved from reference TRBV2 and TRBJ2-4, is EPEVTQTPSHQVTQMGQEVILRCVPISNHLYFYWYRQILGQKVEFLVSFYNNEISEKSEIFDDQFSVERPDGSNFTLKIRSTKLEDSAMYFCASKQILLAKNIQYFGAGTRLSVL.

Of note for this clonotype: One junction end disagrees with the germline gene, perhaps due to a read error. This chain links TRBV20-1 with TRBJ2-1; 9 nucleotides match TRBD2. Germline-derived CDR1 and CDR2 are DFQATT and SNEGSKA (reference sequence). The CDR3 is made up of 13 amino acids. CDR3 loop: CSAPRPGLAPSIF. CDR3 DNA sequence: TGCAGTGCTCCCCGGCCGGGACTAGCCCCCTCGATCTTC.

The sample holds a few counts of this clonotype. The gene calls are TRBV20-1 and TRBJ2-7; 9 bases are a match to TRBD1. The trim removed 2 bases at V and 3 bases at J, leaving 8 bases unmatched. The CDR3 is 15 amino acids. CDR1 is DFQATT and CDR2 is SNEGSKA in the germline V gene (reference sequence). The CDR3: CSARTPGQGHYEQYF. CDR3 bases: TGCAGTGCTAGAACCCCGGGACAGGGCCACTACGAGCAGTACTTC.

The chain links TRBV2 to TRBJ2-2; D call uncertain. V lost 8 bases to trimming and J lost 0 bases, with 10 bases between them. This CDR3 region has 14 residues. Germline CDR1 is SNHLY and CDR2 is FYNNEI. Here the CDR3 reads CASAPGTNTGELFF. As DNA, the CDR3 is TGTGCCAGCGCCCCCGGTACGAACACCGGGGAGCTGTTTTTT. The complete variable domain, with remaining parts taken from reference TRBV2 and TRBJ2-2, reads EPEVTQTPSHQVTQMGQEVILRCVPISNHLYFYWYRQILGQKVEFLVSFYNNEISEKSEIFDDQFSVERPDGSNFTLKIRSTKLEDSAMYFCASAPGTNTGELFFGEGSRLTVL.

This clonotype was seen at least ten times. This sequence joins TRBV5-1 and TRBJ2-5, with TRBD2 identical over 7 bases. The CDR3 consists of 13 residues. After removal of 10 bases from V and 3 bases from J, the junction contained 9 bases not matched to a gene. Germline CDR1 SGHRS, CDR2 YFSETQ. The CDR3 bases are TGCGCCGAACTAGCGATCAAAGAAGAGACCCAGTACTTC. This sequence encodes CAELAIKEETQYF.

There are many counts of this clonotype. This sequence joins TRBV6-2 or TRBV6-3 and TRBJ2-7, with D unclear. The CDR3 is made up of 13 amino acids. V dropped 7 bases and J dropped 0 bases, with 10 bases sitting between them. From germline, CDR1 is MNHEY and CDR2 SVGEGT. As DNA, the CDR3 is TGTGCCAGCACCGCGACTTCCTCCTACGAGCAGTACTTC. Protein: CASTATSSYEQYF.

This clonotype was detected many times. This chain connects TRBV20-1 to TRBJ2-2, with D perhaps TRBD2 (5 bases). This CDR3 region has 15 residues. Trimming took 0 bases from V and 4 from J, leaving 12 bases between them. Germline V lookup: CDR1 DFQATT, CDR2 SNEGSKA (reference sequence). The CDR3 sequence: CSARDWRSGTGELFF. CDR3 DNA sequence: TGCAGTGCTAGAGATTGGAGGTCGGGCACCGGGGAGCTGTTTTTT.

This sequence joins TRBV7-8 and TRBJ2-1; 7 bases map to TRBD2. The CDR3 is 15 residues long. V gave up 5 bases and J gave up 6 bases; unmatched junction bases: 10. CDR1 and CDR2 from the germline V gene are SGHVS and FQNEAQ. The CDR3 spells CASSLRGRVSNEQFF. CDR3 nucleotide sequence: TGTGCCAGCAGCCTCCGTGGGAGGGTTAGCAATGAGCAGTTCTTC.

This clonotype has just a few counts. The V call is TRBV20-1, the J call TRBJ2-1; TRBD2 agrees at 10 bases. Germline V CDR1 and CDR2: DFQATT, SNEGSKA (reference sequence). The CDR3 has 18 residues. The junction had 12 bases not matched to a gene; V was cut back by 4 bases and J by 0 bases. The CDR3 protein is CSAKSWLAGVSSYNEQFF. In DNA, the CDR3 is TGCAGTGCTAAGTCTTGGCTAGCGGGAGTGAGCTCCTACAATGAGCAGTTCTTC.

The chain couples TRBV20-1 to TRBJ2-5, with 7 bases fitting TRBD2. V lost 6 bases, J lost 5 bases, and 21 bases stayed unmatched. Germline loops: CDR1 DFQATT, CDR2 SNEGSKA (reference sequence). The CDR3 runs to 17 residues. DNA for the CDR3: TGCAGTGCCACCACATACCGGGCGGGAGAGTCCCCGGAGACCCAGTACTTC. This encodes CSATTYRAGESPETQYF.

The table lists this clonotype with a few counts. The genes are TRBV5-1 and TRBJ2-1, with D possibly TRBD1 on 5 matching bases. The CDR3 has 12 residues. V was clipped by 0 bases and J by 16 bases, with 14 bases between them. The germline CDR1 and CDR2 sequences are SGHRS and YFSETQ. The CDR3 sequence is CASSLEGVWGFF. The DNA for the CDR3 is TGCGCCAGCAGCTTGGAAGGGGTTTGGGGTTTCTTC.

This clonotype was recorded a few times. This rearrangement joins TRBV29-1 to TRBJ2-7; 14 nucleotides align to TRBD2. There are 17 residues in the CDR3. The ends lost 0 bases at V and 4 bases at J; junction bases unmatched: 8. Germline-derived CDR1 and CDR2 are SQVTM and ANQGSEA. The CDR3 sequence is CSVEDQVGLAGGYEQYF. DNA for the CDR3: TGCAGCGTTGAAGATCAAGTAGGACTAGCGGGAGGTTACGAGCAGTACTTC.

J is TRBJ2-1 and V is TRBV19; 7 nucleotides align to TRBD2. V was pared by 3 bases and J by 9 bases, with 11 bases of the junction left unmatched. The germline CDR1 and CDR2 sequences are LNHDA and SQIVND (reference sequence). This CDR3 is built from 15 residues. CDR3 sequence reads: CASSIRQGERGEQFF. In nucleotides, the CDR3 is TGTGCCAGTAGTATCAGGCAGGGAGAGCGGGGTGAGCAGTTCTTC.

There are many counts of this clonotype. The chain combines TRBV5-1 with TRBJ2-7; a weak D match, TRBD1 (6 bases). The germline V gene has CDR1 SGHRS and CDR2 YFSETQ. The CDR3 runs to 14 residues. Trimming shortened V by 2 bases and J by 5 bases, and 14 bases separated the two germline ends. CDR3 loop: CASSLQGFLNEQYF. Written as DNA, the CDR3 is TGCGCCAGCAGCTTACAGGGTTTTCTAAACGAGCAGTACTTC. Full variable domain (outside the CDR3, taken from reference TRBV5-1 and TRBJ2-7): KAGVTQTPRYLIKTRGQQVTLSCSPISGHRSVSWYQQTPGQGLQFLFEYFSETQRNKGNFPGRFSGRQFSNSRSEMNVSTLELGDSALYLCASSLQGFLNEQYFGPGTRLTVT.

The sample holds many counts of this clonotype. The genes are TRBV24-1 and TRBJ2-5, with a possible D match to TRBD1 (6 bases). Germline V lookup: CDR1 KGHDR, CDR2 SFDVKD. The CDR3 extends over 12 amino acids. Deletions cut 4 bases from V and 7 bases from J, with 9 bases between. As DNA, the CDR3 is TGTGCCACCAGTGAACAGGGTGGGACCCAGTACTTC. Its protein product is CATSEQGGTQYF.

This chain connects TRBV6-2 or TRBV6-3 to TRBJ2-7; TRBD2 matches at 9 bases. The CDR3 is 15 residues long. The germline V gene has CDR1 MNHEY and CDR2 SVGEGT. V lost 1 base to trimming and J lost 6 bases; unmatched junction nucleotides: 7. CDR3 protein: CASSYLAGGPGEQYF. Written as DNA, the CDR3 is TGTGCCAGCAGTTACTTGGCGGGAGGGCCGGGCGAGCAGTACTTC.

V usage is TRBV7-9 and J usage is TRBJ2-1; no firm D call. Germline V gives CDR1 SEHNR, CDR2 FQNEAQ (reference sequence). The V end lost 4 bases, the J end lost 5 bases, and 9 bases lay between the germline ends. The CDR3 has 13 amino acids. DNA of the CDR3: TGTGCCAGCAGCTCTCGACTTAACAATGAGCAGTTCTTC. Its translation: CASSSRLNNEQFF.